Below, 2 T cell receptor beta chains from the same sample are listed, as sequenced in a study of CD8 T cells in ankylosing spondylitis. The study, taken as a whole, reports: About 8 highly homologous variants made up a TCR beta motif, and this motif appeared characteristic of ankylosing spondylitis blood.

Their recognized antigens are unknown. TCRdb re-called the 5' RACE reads through MiXCR, storing one row per CDR3 protein. The sample has about 700,000 distinct CDR3 sequences, around 20% seen once; the top ten hold around 19%. Sequenced input: blood, either unsorted or a sorted T cell fraction (not recorded which). The origin of the receptors is a male donor with ankylosing spondylitis.

Comment on this clonotype: An end of the junction differs from the germline gene, which may be a read error. CDR3 residues: CASSLTSTVF. The CDR3 DNA follows: TGTGCCAGCAGCTTAACCTCGACAGTTTTT. The chain has TRBV11-2 and TRBJ2-7; TRBD1 might be the D (5 bases). Per the germline V gene, CDR1 is SGHAT and CDR2 is FQNNGV. This CDR3 is 10 amino acids long.

This clonotype appeared a few times. At one of its ends the junction is not consistent with the germline gene, which may arise from a read error. The rearrangement links TRBV7-7 to TRBJ2-2; tentative D call: TRBD1 (6 bases). Germline CDR1 SSHAT, CDR2 FNYEAQ (reference sequence). The CDR3 is 16 amino acids. This chain's CDR3 is CASSLAMSGVTGELFF. Here the CDR3 DNA reads TGTGCTAGCAGCTTAGCGATGTCAGGGGTCACCGGGGAGCTGTTTTTT.